This record looks at one T cell receptor (beta chain) sequence and its context. This clone was counted a single time. What antigen it recognizes has not been identified. No base qualities exist here, and no much larger clone lies one base off it. This sample is drawn from a study of radiotherapy plus CTLA-4 blockade in lung cancer listed by TCRdb under 2018. Describing the broader study: Among the enrolled patients, about 19% had an objective response, and roughly 30% reached disease control.

Library method: the immunoSEQ multiplex PCR assay. In TCRdb, the immuneACCESS table is reduced to in-frame sequences with V and J assigned. These tables do not hold every clone; where another copy was compared, an unresolved V gene accounts for under half, and the others remain unexplained. For this sample there are 50,000 to 85,000 clones; approximately 80% appear just once. The ten largest make up less than 5% of the sample. The study evaluated CTLA-4 blockade (ipilimumab) given together with focal radiation therapy in patients who had chemo-refractory metastatic non-small-cell lung cancer. Measured from the cysteine to the phenylalanine, the CDR3 is 15 residues long. Only the CDR3 region is kept as DNA, spanning 45 bases read in frame from base 1. CDR1 is given as SGHTA and CDR2 as FQGTGA, both from the germline V gene. Trimming removed 2 bases from V and 7 bases from J, leaving 16 bases between the germline ends.

Broader findings and caveats from the paper: TCR clones derived from tumors expanded in peripheral blood after treatment with radiotherapy and ipilimumab. Early dynamic changes in blood T cell clones, together with increased serum interferon-beta after radiation, were reported as the strongest predictors of response.

The chain couples TRBV7-3 to TRBJ2-3, and TRBD2 may be the D gene, going by 6 matching bases. The TCR was taken from a human donor with non-small cell lung cancer who had a partial response to radiotherapy plus ipilimumab. Sample: peripheral blood, taken from a patient treated with radiotherapy plus ipilimumab. The CDR3 is CASSLLRGASYTQYF. The DNA reads as follows: TGTGCCAGCAGCTTACTTCGCGGGGCCTCCTATACGCAGTATTTT. With all but the CDR3 taken from the reference TRBV7-3 and TRBJ2-3 genes, the full variable domain is: GAGVSQTPSNKVTEKGKYVELRCDPISGHTALYWYRQSLGQGPEFLIYFQGTGAADDSGLPNDRFFAVRPEGSVSTLKIQRTERGDSAVYLCASSLLRGASYTQYFGPGTRLTVL.